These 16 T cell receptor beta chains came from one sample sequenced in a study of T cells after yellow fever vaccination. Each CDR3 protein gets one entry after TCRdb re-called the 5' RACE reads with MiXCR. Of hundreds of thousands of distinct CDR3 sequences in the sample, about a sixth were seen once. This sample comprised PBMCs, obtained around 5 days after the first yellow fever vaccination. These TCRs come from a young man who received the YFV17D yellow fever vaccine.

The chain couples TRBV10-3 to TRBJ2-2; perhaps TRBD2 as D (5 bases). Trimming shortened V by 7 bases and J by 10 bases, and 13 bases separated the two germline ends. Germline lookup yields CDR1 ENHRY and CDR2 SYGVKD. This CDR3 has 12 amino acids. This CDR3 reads CAITGEGEELFF. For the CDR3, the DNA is TGTGCCATCACCGGCGAGGGAGAGGAGCTGTTTTTT.

The CDR3 DNA is TGTGCCAGCAGCTTGGGACAGGGGACCGCGGAGACCCAGTACTTC. Translated: CASSLGQGTAETQYF. This sequence joins TRBV7-3 and TRBJ2-5; 10 nucleotides match TRBD1. The CDR3 length is 15 residues. Germline-derived CDR1 and CDR2 are SGHTA and FQGTGA. V lost 3 bases to trimming and J lost 5 bases; unmatched junction nucleotides: 6.

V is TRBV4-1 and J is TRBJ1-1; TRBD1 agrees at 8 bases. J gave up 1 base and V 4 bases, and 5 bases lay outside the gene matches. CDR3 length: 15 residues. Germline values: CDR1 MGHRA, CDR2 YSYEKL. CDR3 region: CASSPGQEGNTEAFF. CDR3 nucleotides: TGCGCCAGCAGCCCGGGACAGGAGGGGAACACTGAAGCTTTCTTT.

CDR3 sequence reads: CSAPVPREGGYTEAFF. DNA of the CDR3: TGCAGTGCTCCTGTCCCTCGTGAGGGGGGGTACACTGAAGCTTTCTTT. This rearrangement joins TRBV20-1 to TRBJ1-1; the D gene is possibly TRBD1 (6 bases). The V end lost 5 bases, the J end lost 3 bases, and 22 bases lay between the germline ends. CDR3 size: 16 residues. Per the germline V gene, CDR1 is DFQATT and CDR2 is SNEGSKA (reference sequence).

The CDR3: CASSGALGAFF. For the CDR3, the DNA is TGCGCCAGCAGCGGCGCCCTCGGAGCTTTCTTT. The V call is TRBV5-1, the J call TRBJ1-1; D ambiguous. CDR3 length: 11 amino acids. Trimming cost V 4 bases and J 10 bases, with 11 bases left between them. CDR1 SGHRS and CDR2 YFSETQ come from the germline V gene.

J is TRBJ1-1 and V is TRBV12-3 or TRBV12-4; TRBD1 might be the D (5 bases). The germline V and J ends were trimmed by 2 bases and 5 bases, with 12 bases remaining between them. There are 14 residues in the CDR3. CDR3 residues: CASSLWGWETEAFF. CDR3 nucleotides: TGTGCCAGCAGTTTATGGGGCTGGGAAACTGAAGCTTTCTTT.

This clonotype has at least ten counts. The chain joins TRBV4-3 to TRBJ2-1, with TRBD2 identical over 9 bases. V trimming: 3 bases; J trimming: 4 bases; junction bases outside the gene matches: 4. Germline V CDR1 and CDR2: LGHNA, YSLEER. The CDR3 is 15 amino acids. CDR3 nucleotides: TGCGCCAGCAGCCATGGGACTAGCAGTTACAATGAGCAGTTCTTC. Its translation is CASSHGTSSYNEQFF.

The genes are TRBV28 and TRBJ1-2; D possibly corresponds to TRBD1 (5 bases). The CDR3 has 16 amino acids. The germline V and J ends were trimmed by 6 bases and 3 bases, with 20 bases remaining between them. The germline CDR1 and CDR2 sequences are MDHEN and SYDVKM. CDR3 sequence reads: CASRVPEGIGDYGYTF. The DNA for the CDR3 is TGTGCCAGCAGAGTTCCGGAGGGGATCGGTGACTATGGCTACACCTTC.

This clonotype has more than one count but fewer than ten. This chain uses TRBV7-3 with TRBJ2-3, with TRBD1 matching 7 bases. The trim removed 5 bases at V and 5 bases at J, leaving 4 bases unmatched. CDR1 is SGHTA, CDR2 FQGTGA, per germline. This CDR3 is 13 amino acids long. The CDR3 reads CASSPGDRDTQYF. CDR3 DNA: TGTGCCAGCAGCCCCGGGGACAGAGATACGCAGTATTTT.

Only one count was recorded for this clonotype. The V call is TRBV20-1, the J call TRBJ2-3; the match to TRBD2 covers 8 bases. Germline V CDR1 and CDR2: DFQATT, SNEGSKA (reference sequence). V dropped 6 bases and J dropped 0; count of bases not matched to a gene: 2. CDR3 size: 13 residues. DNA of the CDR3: TGCAGTGCAATAGCGGGGAGCACAGATACGCAGTATTTT. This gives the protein CSAIAGSTDTQYF.

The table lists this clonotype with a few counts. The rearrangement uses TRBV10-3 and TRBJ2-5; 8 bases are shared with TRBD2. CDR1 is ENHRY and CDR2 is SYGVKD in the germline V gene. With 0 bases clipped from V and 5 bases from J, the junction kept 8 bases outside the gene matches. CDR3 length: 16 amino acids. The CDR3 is CAISESGLAGKETQYF. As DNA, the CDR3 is TGTGCCATCAGTGAGTCGGGGTTAGCGGGGAAGGAGACCCAGTACTTC.

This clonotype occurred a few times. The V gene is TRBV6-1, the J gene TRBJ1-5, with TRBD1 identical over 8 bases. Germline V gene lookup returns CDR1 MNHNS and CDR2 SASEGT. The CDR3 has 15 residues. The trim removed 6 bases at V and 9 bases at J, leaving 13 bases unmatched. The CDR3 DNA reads TGTGCCAGCAGCTCCCAGGGGGCGACAGTAGGGCCCCAGCATTTT. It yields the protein CASSSQGATVGPQHF.

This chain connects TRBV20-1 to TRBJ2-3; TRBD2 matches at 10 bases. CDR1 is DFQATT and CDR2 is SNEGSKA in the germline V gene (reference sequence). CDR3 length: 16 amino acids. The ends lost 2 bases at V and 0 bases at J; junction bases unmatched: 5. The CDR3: CSARLAGDLSTDTQYF. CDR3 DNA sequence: TGCAGTGCTAGACTAGCGGGGGATCTTAGCACAGATACGCAGTATTTT.

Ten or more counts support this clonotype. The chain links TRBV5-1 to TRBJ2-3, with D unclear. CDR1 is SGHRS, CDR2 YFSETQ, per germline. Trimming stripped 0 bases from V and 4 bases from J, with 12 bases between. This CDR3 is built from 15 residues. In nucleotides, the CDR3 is TGCGCCAGCAGCTTGGGCCCCAATGGGGCAGATACGCAGTATTTT. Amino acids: CASSLGPNGADTQYF.

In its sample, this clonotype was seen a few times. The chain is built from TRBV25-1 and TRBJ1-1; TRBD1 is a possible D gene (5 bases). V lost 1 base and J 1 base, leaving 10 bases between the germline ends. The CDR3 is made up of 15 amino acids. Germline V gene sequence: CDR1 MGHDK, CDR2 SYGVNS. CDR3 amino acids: CASSELLGGNTEAFF. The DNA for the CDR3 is TGTGCCAGCAGTGAATTGTTGGGGGGGAACACTGAAGCTTTCTTT.

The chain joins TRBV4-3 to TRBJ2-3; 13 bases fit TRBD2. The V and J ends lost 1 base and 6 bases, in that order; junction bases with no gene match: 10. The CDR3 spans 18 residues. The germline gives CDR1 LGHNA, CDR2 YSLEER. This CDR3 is CASSQAPLTSGGRDTQYF. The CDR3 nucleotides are TGCGCCAGCAGCCAAGCCCCCTTGACTAGCGGGGGGAGGGATACGCAGTATTTT.